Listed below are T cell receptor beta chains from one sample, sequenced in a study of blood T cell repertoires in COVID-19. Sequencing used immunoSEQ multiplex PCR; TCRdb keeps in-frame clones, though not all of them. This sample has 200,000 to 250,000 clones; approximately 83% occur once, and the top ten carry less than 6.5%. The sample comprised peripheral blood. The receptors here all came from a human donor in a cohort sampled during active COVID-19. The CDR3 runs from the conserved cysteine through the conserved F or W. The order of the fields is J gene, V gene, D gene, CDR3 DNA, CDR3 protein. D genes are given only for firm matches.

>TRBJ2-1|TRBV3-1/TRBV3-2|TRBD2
TGTGCCAGCAGCCAAGATTCCGGGAGGGCCGGCAATGAGCAGTTCTTC
CASSQDSGRAGNEQFF
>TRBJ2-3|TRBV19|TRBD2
TGTGCCAGTAGTGTAGAGCGCGGGAGTACGGGCACAGATACGCAGTATTTT
CASSVERGSTGTDTQYF
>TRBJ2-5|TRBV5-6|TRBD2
TGTGCCAGCAGCTTTGGAAGCGGGACGGAGACCCAGTACTTC
CASSFGSGTETQYF
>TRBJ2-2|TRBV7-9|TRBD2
TGTGCCAGCAGCTTAAGTCGGGGAGGGGCCACCGGGGAGCTGTTTTTT
CASSLSRGGATGELFF
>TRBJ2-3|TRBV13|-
TGTGCCAGCAGCACCGGACTTACGCAGTATTTT
CASSTGLTQYF
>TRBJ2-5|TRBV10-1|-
TGCGCCAGCACGGCGGGACGGCAGGGTGAGACCCAGTACTTC
CASTAGRQGETQYF
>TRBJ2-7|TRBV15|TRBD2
TGTGCCACCAGCAGGGGTAGCGGGAGATCGGACGAGCAGTACTTC
CATSRGSGRSDEQYF
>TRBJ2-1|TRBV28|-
TGTGCCAGCAGTTCCGCCGGGACTGACTACAATGAGCAGTTCTTC
CASSSAGTDYNEQFF
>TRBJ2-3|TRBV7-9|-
TGTGCCAGCACCATATCACACACAGATACGCAGTATTTT
CASTISHTDTQYF
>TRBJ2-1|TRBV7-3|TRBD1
TGTGCCAGCAGCTCGCGACAGGGGGGTGAGCAGTTCTTC
CASSSRQGGEQFF
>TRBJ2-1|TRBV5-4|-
TGTGCCAGCAGCTTCAGGGGGGCCAGCTCCTACAATGAGCAGTTCTTC
CASSFRGASSYNEQFF
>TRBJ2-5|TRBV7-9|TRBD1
TGTGCCAGCAGTATATCAGGGGGCGAGACCCAGTACTTC
CASSISGGETQYF
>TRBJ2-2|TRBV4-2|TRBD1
TGTGCCAGCAGCCAAGGCGGGGGACAGGGGTACACCGGGGAGCTGTTTTTT
CASSQGGGQGYTGELFF
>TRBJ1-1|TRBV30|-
TGTGCCTGGAGTCGGGGGATCGAGGGTGAAGCTTTCTTT
CAWSRGIEGEAFF
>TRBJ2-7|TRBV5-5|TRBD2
TGTGCCAGCAGTAAGGCAACTAGCGGCCCACAGTACTTC
CASSKATSGPQYF
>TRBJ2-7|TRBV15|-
TGTGCCACCAGCAGAGATCCGGGGGAATACGAGCAGTACTTC
CATSRDPGEYEQYF